This TCR beta chain was identified in a study of blood T cell repertoires in COVID-19. On the study more broadly: The United States, Italy and Spain supplied acute and convalescent COVID-19 samples. In each case, the material was cDNA or gDNA derived from T cells, B-cell-depleted T cells, or PBMCs.

In the authors' methods: Estimated nucleated cell counts came from reference gene primer amplification. Only in-frame clones appear in the TCRdb table, and some are missing; sequencing was by immunoSEQ multiplex PCR. The V and J calls and the clone size are those of that table, but D and trimming were determined from the DNA. The table has 150,000 or so clones, less than 85% seen once. Per the germline V gene, CDR1 is MGHDK and CDR2 is SYGVNS. This CDR3 spans 17 amino acids. Trimming pared 4 bases from V and 3 bases from J, leaving 16 bases between. Enrolment of Seattle patients took place during active infection, and they were followed longitudinally.

What was sequenced was peripheral blood. The sequence derives from a woman aged 60-75 years with COVID-19, enrolled during active disease. V and J are TRBV25-1 and TRBJ1-6, with D possibly TRBD1 on 6 matching bases. The CDR3 bases are TGTGCCAGCAGTGGATTTACAGGGAGGGTCTATAATTCACCCCTCCACTTT. Amino acids: CASSGFTGRVYNSPLHF.